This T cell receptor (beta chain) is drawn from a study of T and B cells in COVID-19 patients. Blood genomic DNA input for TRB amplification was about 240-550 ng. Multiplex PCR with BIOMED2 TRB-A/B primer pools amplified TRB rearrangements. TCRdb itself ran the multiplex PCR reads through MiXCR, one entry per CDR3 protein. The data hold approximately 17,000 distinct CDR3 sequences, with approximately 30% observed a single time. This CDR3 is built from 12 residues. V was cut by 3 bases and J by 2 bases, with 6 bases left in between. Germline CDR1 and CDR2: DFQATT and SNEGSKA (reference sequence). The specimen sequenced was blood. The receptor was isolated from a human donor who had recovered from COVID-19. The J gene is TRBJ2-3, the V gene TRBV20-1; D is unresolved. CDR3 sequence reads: CSARFNTDTQYF. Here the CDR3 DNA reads TGCAGTGCTAGGTTCAACACAGATACGCAGTATTTT.